Presented here are 5 T cell receptor beta chains from one specimen sequenced in a study of human T cells and chemical hapten exposure. Regarding time point: pre-sensitization, week 0. The sample's treatment: therapeutic diphenylcyclopropenone sensitization with weekly scalp DPC. TCRdb re-analysed the RACE reads in MiXCR, keeping a single row per CDR3 protein. The table has a few hundred thousand distinct CDR3 sequences, just under 8% seen once. The specimen comprised whole blood, sampled in connection with sensitization to the hapten diphenylcyclopropenone (DPC). These receptors came from a man aged 18 to 30 with alopecia areata. Some clones in this sample may be carry-over from other donors' samples.

There are many counts of this clonotype. The CDR3 sequence: CASSVVGTGSSPLHF. The CDR3 region has the DNA TGTGCCAGCAGCGTAGTCGGGACAGGGTCTTCACCCCTCCACTTT. J is TRBJ1-6 and V is TRBV9, with 9 bases matching TRBD1. The trim removed 0 bases at V and 9 bases at J, leaving 4 bases unmatched. This CDR3 contains 15 residues. The V gene's germline CDR1 is SGDLS and CDR2 YYNGEE. Together with reference TRBV9 and TRBJ1-6, the CDR3 gives the full variable domain: DSGVTQTPKHLITATGQRVTLRCSPRSGDLSVYWYQQSLDQGLQFLIQYYNGEERAKGNILERFSAQQFPDLHSELNLSSLELGDSALYFCASSVVGTGSSPLHFGNGTRLTVT.

This clonotype was found many times. CDR3 sequence: CASSLLGQETQYF. The CDR3 nucleotides read TGTGCCAGCAGTTTACTGGGTCAGGAGACCCAGTACTTC. The rearrangement links TRBV27 to TRBJ2-5; unclear D gene. The V gene's germline CDR1 is MNHEY and CDR2 SMNVEV (reference sequence). Between the trimmed V and J ends, which lost 2 bases and 5 bases, there was a span of 9 bases. The CDR3 sequence is 13 residues long.

The chain uses TRBV9 and TRBJ2-1; possibly TRBD1 or TRBD2 for D (5 bases each). The CDR3 totals 13 residues. Between the trimmed V and J ends, which lost 4 bases and 9 bases, there was a span of 14 bases. The germline V gene encodes CDR1 SGDLS and CDR2 YYNGEE. The CDR3 DNA follows: TGTGCCAGCAGCCCCAGCCGGGACCTTGAGCAGTTCTTC. As protein: CASSPSRDLEQFF.

This clonotype has a count of ten or more. J is TRBJ1-1 and V is TRBV11-2; D remains ambiguous. The germline V gene encodes CDR1 SGHAT and CDR2 FQNNGV. Trimming removed 0 bases at V and 0 bases at J, with 5 bases between. This CDR3 is built from 14 residues. CDR3 region: CASSLDPVNTEAFF. DNA of the CDR3: TGTGCCAGCAGCTTAGATCCTGTGAACACTGAAGCTTTCTTT.

The chain recombines TRBV12-3 or TRBV12-4 with TRBJ1-2; maybe TRBD1 (5 bases). CDR3 length: 14 residues. Trimming took off 6 bases at V and 2 bases at J, with 13 bases between the two ends. CDR3 residues: CASSPGRINYGYTF. Written as DNA, the CDR3 is TGTGCCAGCAGCCCGGGACGGATCAACTATGGCTACACCTTC.